The 17 T cell receptor beta chains below were found in one sample sequenced in a study of cytomegalovirus exposure and HLA in healthy donors. Primers: 60 Vbeta forward and 13 Jbeta reverse. Assay: immunoSEQ multiplex PCR; the TCRdb copy retains only in-frame clones and omits some. The sample lists 300,000 or so clones, just under 85% occurring once. The sequenced material came from PBMCs. The receptors originated from a woman aged 40 to 55 in good health and CMV-seropositive.

This clone was found a few times. The chain is built from TRBV30 and TRBJ2-5; no definite D call. The germline V gene has CDR1 GTSNPN and CDR2 SVGIG (reference sequence). Between the trimmed V and J ends, which lost 1 base and 7 bases, there was a span of 7 bases. The CDR3 length is 11 residues. The CDR3 reads CAWSGSGTQYF. Here the CDR3 DNA reads TGTGCCTGGAGTGGGAGTGGGACCCAGTACTTC.

This clone was observed a few times. The chain carries TRBV4-1 and TRBJ2-7; TRBD1 agrees at 11 bases. Germline lookup yields CDR1 MGHRA and CDR2 YSYEKL. The trim removed 4 bases at V and 4 bases at J, leaving 3 bases unmatched. The CDR3 runs 14 residues. In DNA, the CDR3 is TGCGCCAGCAGCCCCGGGACAGGGGGATACGAGCAGTACTTC. This codes for CASSPGTGGYEQYF.

The gene calls are TRBV29-1 and TRBJ2-3; D unresolved. V was pared by 5 bases and J by 8 bases, with 17 bases between. In germline, CDR1 is SQVTM, CDR2 ANQGSEA. This CDR3 contains 13 residues. The CDR3 here is CSVTPPTYGTQYF. The CDR3 DNA reads TGCAGCGTTACCCCCCCAACCTATGGTACGCAGTATTTT.

The genes are TRBV6-5 and TRBJ2-7; 12 positions agree with TRBD1. Germline CDR1 MNHEY, CDR2 SVGAGI. The CDR3 is 15 amino acids. The trim removed 5 bases at V and 4 bases at J, leaving 6 bases unmatched. CDR3: CASSKPGQGAYEQYF. Here the CDR3 DNA reads TGTGCCAGCAGTAAACCGGGACAGGGGGCTTACGAGCAGTACTTC.

The chain links TRBV30 to TRBJ2-7; 11 bases are shared with TRBD2. V lost 2 bases and J lost 0; bases outside the gene matches: 3. The CDR3 sequence is 15 residues long. Germline-derived CDR1 and CDR2 are GTSNPN and SVGIG (reference sequence). Here the CDR3 reads CAWSTGLAGSYEQYF. The CDR3 DNA reads TGTGCCTGGAGTACTGGACTAGCGGGCTCCTACGAGCAGTACTTC.

The V and J genes are TRBV28 and TRBJ1-1, with D possibly being TRBD1 (6 bases). Germline V CDR1 and CDR2: MDHEN, SYDVKM. The CDR3 extends over 15 amino acids. Between the trimmed V and J ends, which lost 3 bases and 4 bases, there was a span of 15 bases. The chain's CDR3 is CASSLSPGVLTEAFF. The CDR3 bases are TGTGCCAGCAGTTTGAGCCCAGGGGTACTCACTGAAGCTTTCTTT.

The CDR3 protein is CASKTGNQPQHF. The CDR3 DNA reads TGTGCCAGCAAAACAGGGAATCAGCCCCAGCATTTT. The chain carries TRBV6-5 and TRBJ1-5; TRBD1 might be the D (6 bases). This CDR3 spans 12 amino acids. The V gene's germline CDR1 is MNHEY and CDR2 SVGAGI. V lost 7 bases to trimming and J lost 4 bases, with 8 bases between them.

The rearrangement uses TRBV28 and TRBJ2-1; 8 bases are shared with TRBD1. Germline lookup yields CDR1 MDHEN and CDR2 SYDVKM. The CDR3 is made up of 14 amino acids. Losses at the gene ends were 5 bases for V and 6 bases for J; bases not matched to a gene: 6. CDR3 bases: TGTGCCAGCAGTCCGCGGACAGGGACCAATGAGCAGTTCTTC. This sequence encodes CASSPRTGTNEQFF. The full variable domain, with the rest looked up from reference TRBV28 and TRBJ2-1, is DVKVTQSSRYLVKRTGEKVFLECVQDMDHENMFWYRQDPGLGLRLIYFSYDVKMKEKGDIPEGYSVSREKKERFSLILESASTNQTSMYLCASSPRTGTNEQFFGPGTRLTVL.

CDR3 sequence: CASTIRGAANGYTF. For the CDR3, the DNA is TGTGCCAGCACCATAAGGGGCGCGGCCAATGGCTACACCTTC. This rearrangement joins TRBV11-3 to TRBJ1-2; tentatively, D is TRBD1 (5 bases). Trimming stripped 7 bases from V and 6 bases from J, with 18 bases between. This CDR3 region has 14 residues. Germline CDR1 reads SGHNT; CDR2 reads YENEEA.

The gene calls are TRBV7-2 and TRBJ1-1; 7 positions match TRBD1. Germline lookup yields CDR1 SGHTA and CDR2 FQGNSA. The CDR3 is 16 residues long. The V and J ends lost 1 base and 1 base, in that order; junction bases with no gene match: 6. CDR3 sequence reads: CASSLDSGTENTEAFF. The CDR3 DNA follows: TGTGCCAGCAGCTTAGACTCCGGGACAGAGAACACTGAAGCTTTCTTT.

This chain uses TRBV6-5 with TRBJ2-3; 7 bases agree with TRBD2. The CDR3 totals 15 residues. Germline trimming cut 5 bases from V and 2 bases from J; bases unmatched to any gene: 7. Germline V lookup: CDR1 MNHEY, CDR2 SVGAGI. The CDR3 reads CASSPLADYTDTQYF. As DNA, the CDR3 is TGTGCCAGCAGTCCTCTAGCGGACTACACAGATACGCAGTATTTT.

The V and J genes are TRBV27 and TRBJ1-5; TRBD1 aligns across 9 bases. Per germline, CDR1 MNHEY and CDR2 SMNVEV (reference sequence). Trimming cost V 6 bases and J 7 bases; bases outside gene matches: 10. This CDR3 is 15 amino acids long. CDR3 in DNA: TGTGCCAGCAGCCCAACAGGACAGGGGAACCAGCCCCAGCATTTT. This codes for CASSPTGQGNQPQHF.

The rearrangement uses TRBV15 and TRBJ1-6; the match to TRBD1 covers 8 bases. The V gene's germline CDR1 is LNHNV and CDR2 YYDKDF (reference sequence). CDR3 size: 13 residues. With 5 bases clipped from V and 10 bases from J, the junction kept 4 bases outside the gene matches. CDR3 sequence (DNA): TGTGCCACCAGCGGGGACAGGCGCTCACCCCTCCACTTT. Amino acids: CATSGDRRSPLHF.

The rearrangement joins TRBV9 to TRBJ2-5; D might be TRBD1 (5 bases). Per the germline V gene, CDR1 is SGDLS and CDR2 is YYNGEE. V lost 0 bases to trimming and J lost 4 bases, with 7 bases between them. The CDR3 has 13 residues. CDR3 loop: CASSVGGAETQYF. DNA for the CDR3: TGTGCCAGCAGCGTAGGGGGCGCAGAGACCCAGTACTTC.

The chain couples TRBV6-5 to TRBJ1-5; D ambiguous. The CDR3 extends over 13 amino acids. From germline, CDR1 is MNHEY and CDR2 SVGAGI. V lost 6 bases and J lost 7, with 13 bases in between. CDR3 in amino acids: CASSPPGGQPQHF. The CDR3 DNA follows: TGTGCCAGCAGCCCCCCTGGAGGACAGCCCCAGCATTTT.

V gene TRBV28 combines with J gene TRBJ1-1, with D uncertain. V was cut by 6 bases and J by 5 bases, with 13 bases left in between. The CDR3 consists of 13 residues. CDR1 MDHEN and CDR2 SYDVKM come from the germline V gene. The CDR3: CASSSRPGTEAFF. The CDR3 nucleotides are TGTGCCAGCAGCTCCCGGCCCGGGACTGAAGCTTTCTTT. The full variable domain, completed using reference TRBV28 and TRBJ1-1, is DVKVTQSSRYLVKRTGEKVFLECVQDMDHENMFWYRQDPGLGLRLIYFSYDVKMKEKGDIPEGYSVSREKKERFSLILESASTNQTSMYLCASSSRPGTEAFFGQGTRLTVV.

The CDR3 nucleotides are TGCGCCAGCAGCTTGGGGACTAGCGGGTACTACGAGCAGTACTTC. Translating it yields CASSLGTSGYYEQYF. The rearrangement uses TRBV5-1 and TRBJ2-7; the match to TRBD2 covers 11 bases. CDR3 length: 15 residues. The V gene's germline CDR1 is SGHRS and CDR2 YFSETQ. Trimming cost V 0 bases and J 3 bases; bases outside gene matches: 2.